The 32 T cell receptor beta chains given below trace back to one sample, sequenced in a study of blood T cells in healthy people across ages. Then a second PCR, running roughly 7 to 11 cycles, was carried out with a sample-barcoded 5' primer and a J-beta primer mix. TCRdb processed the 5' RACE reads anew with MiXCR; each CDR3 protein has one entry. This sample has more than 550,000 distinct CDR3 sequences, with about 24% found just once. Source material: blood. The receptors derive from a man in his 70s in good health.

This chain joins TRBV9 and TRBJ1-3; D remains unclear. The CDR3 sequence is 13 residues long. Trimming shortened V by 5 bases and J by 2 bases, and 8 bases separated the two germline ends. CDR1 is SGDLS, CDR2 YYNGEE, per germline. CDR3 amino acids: CASRAGAGNTIYF. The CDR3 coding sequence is TGTGCCAGCAGGGCGGGCGCTGGAAACACCATATATTTT.

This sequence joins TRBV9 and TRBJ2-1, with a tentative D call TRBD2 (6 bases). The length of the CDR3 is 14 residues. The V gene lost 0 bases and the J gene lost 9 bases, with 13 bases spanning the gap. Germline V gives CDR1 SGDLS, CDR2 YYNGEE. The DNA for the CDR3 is TGTGCCAGCAGCGTAGACAACAACGGGAGTGAGCAGTTCTTC. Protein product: CASSVDNNGSEQFF. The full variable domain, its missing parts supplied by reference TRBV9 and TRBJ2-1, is DSGVTQTPKHLITATGQRVTLRCSPRSGDLSVYWYQQSLDQGLQFLIQYYNGEERAKGNILERFSAQQFPDLHSELNLSSLELGDSALYFCASSVDNNGSEQFFGPGTRLTVL.

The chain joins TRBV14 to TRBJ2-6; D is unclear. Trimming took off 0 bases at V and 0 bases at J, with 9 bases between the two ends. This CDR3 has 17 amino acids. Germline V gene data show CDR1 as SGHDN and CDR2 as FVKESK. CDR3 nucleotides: TGTGCCAGCAGCCAAGAGACCGACACCTCTGGGGCCAACGTCCTGACTTTC. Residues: CASSQETDTSGANVLTF.

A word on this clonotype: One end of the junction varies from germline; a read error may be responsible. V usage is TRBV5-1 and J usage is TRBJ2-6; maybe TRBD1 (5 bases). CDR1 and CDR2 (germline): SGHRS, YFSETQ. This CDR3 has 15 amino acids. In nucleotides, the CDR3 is TGCGCCAGCAGCTGGCAACCAGCTGGGGCCAACGCCCTGACTTTC. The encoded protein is CASSWQPAGANALTF.

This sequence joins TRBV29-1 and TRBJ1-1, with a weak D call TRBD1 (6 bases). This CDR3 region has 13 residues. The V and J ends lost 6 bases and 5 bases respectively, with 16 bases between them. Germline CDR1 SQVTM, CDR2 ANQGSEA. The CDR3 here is CSVEKGGGTEAFF. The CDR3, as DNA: TGCAGCGTCGAAAAGGGGGGAGGAACTGAAGCTTTCTTT.

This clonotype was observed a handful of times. CDR3 sequence reads: CASRPNWGDDGKLFF. The CDR3 DNA reads TGTGCCAGCAGACCGAACTGGGGGGACGATGGAAAACTGTTTTTT. This chain joins TRBV11-3 and TRBJ1-4; perhaps TRBD1 as D (5 bases). Trimming stripped 6 bases from V and 10 bases from J, with 21 bases between. Germline V gene lookup returns CDR1 SGHNT and CDR2 YENEEA. The CDR3 runs to 15 residues.

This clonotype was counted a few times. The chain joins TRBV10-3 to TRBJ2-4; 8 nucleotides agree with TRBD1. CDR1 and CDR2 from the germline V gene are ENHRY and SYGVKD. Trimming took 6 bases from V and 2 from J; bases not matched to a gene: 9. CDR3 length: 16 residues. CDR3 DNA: TGTGCCATCAGCCTGGGACAGGTGAATACCAAAAACATTCAGTACTTC. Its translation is CAISLGQVNTKNIQYF.

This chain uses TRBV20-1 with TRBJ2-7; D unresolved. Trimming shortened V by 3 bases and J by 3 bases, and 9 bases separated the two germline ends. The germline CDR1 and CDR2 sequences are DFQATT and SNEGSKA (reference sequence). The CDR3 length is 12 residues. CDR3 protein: CSASGTGYEQYF. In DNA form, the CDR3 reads TGCAGTGCTAGCGGCACTGGCTACGAGCAGTACTTC.

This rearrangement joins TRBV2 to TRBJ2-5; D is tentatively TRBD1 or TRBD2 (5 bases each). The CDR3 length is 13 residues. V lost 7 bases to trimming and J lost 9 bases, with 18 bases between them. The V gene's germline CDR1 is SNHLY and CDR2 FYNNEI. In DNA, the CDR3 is TGTGCCAGCACCCCACGGCTCTTGGGGGCCCAGTACTTC. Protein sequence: CASTPRLLGAQYF. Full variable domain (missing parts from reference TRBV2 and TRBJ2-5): EPEVTQTPSHQVTQMGQEVILRCVPISNHLYFYWYRQILGQKVEFLVSFYNNEISEKSEIFDDQFSVERPDGSNFTLKIRSTKLEDSAMYFCASTPRLLGAQYFGPGTRLLVL.

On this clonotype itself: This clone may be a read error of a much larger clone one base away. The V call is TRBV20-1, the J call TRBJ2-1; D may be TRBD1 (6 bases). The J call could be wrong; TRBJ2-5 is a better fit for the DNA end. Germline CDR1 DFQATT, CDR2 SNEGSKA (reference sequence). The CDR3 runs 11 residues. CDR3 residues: CSVGTWETQYF. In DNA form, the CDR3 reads TGCAGTGTGGGGACATGGGAGACCCAGTACTTC.

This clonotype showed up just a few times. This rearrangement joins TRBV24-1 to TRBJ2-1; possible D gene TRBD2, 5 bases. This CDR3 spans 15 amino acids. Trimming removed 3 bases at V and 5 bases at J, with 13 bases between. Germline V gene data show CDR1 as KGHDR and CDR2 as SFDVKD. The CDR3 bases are TGTGCCACCAGTGATGGAGGCTGGGCCCACAATGAGCAGTTCTTC. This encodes CATSDGGWAHNEQFF.

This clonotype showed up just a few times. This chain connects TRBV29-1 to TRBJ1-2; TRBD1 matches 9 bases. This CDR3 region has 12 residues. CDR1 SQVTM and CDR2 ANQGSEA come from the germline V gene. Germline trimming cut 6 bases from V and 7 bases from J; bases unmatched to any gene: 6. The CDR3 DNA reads TGCAGCGTCGGACAGGGGTCGGGTGGCTACACCTTC. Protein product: CSVGQGSGGYTF.

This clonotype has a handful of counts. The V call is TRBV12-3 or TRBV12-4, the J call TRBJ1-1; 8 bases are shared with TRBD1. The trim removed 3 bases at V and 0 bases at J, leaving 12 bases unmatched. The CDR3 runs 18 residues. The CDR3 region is CASSFGRQGYRVNTEAFF. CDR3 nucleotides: TGTGCCAGCAGTTTTGGGAGACAGGGGTATCGGGTGAACACTGAAGCTTTCTTT.

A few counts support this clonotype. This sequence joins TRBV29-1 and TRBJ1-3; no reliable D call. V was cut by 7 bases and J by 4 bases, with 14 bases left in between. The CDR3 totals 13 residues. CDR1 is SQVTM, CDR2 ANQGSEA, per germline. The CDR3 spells CSALFLAGNTIYF. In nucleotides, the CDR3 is TGCAGCGCCCTGTTCCTGGCGGGAAACACCATATATTTT. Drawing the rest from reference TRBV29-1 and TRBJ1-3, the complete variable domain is SAVISQKPSRDICQRGTSLTIQCQVDSQVTMMFWYRQQPGQSLTLIATANQGSEATYESGFVIDKFPISRPNLTFSTLTVSNMSPEDSSIYLCSALFLAGNTIYFGEGSWLTVV.

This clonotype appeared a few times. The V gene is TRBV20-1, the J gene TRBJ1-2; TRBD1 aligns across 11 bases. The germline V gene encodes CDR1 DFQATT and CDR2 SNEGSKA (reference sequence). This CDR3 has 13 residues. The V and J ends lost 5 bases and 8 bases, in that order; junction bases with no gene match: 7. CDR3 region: CSAPGQGAGGYTF. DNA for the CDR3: TGCAGTGCTCCCGGACAGGGGGCAGGAGGCTACACCTTC.

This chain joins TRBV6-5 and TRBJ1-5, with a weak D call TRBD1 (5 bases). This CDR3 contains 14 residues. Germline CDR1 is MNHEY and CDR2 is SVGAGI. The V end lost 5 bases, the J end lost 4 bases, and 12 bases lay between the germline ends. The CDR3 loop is CASSPRQSNQPQHF. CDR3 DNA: TGTGCCAGCAGTCCTCGACAGTCGAATCAGCCCCAGCATTTT.

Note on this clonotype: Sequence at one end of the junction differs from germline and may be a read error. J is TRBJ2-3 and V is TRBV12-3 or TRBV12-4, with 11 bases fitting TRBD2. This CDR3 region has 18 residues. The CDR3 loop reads CASSLWGSGGESTDAQYF. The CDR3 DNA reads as TGTGCCAGCAGTTTATGGGGTAGCGGGGGGGAAAGCACAGATGCGCAGTATTTT.

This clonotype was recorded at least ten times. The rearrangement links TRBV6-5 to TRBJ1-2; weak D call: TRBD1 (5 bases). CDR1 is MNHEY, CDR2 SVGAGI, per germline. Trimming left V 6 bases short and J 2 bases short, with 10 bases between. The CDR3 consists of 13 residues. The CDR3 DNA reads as TGTGCCAGCAGCTCGGGACGGAACTATGGCTACACCTTC. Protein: CASSSGRNYGYTF.

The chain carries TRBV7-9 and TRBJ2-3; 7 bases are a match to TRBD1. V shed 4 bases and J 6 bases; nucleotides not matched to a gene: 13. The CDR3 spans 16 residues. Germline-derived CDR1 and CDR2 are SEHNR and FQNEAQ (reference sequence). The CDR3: CASSSSGGFVVDTQYF. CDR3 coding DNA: TGTGCCAGCAGCTCCTCAGGGGGTTTTGTTGTGGATACGCAGTATTTT.

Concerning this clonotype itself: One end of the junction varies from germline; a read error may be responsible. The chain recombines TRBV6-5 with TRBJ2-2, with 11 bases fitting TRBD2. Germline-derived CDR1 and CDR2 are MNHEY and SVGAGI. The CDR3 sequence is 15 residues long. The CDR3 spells CASKTSGSYTGELFF. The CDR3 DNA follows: TGTGCTAGCAAAACTAGCGGGAGTTACACCGGGGAGCTGTTTTTT.

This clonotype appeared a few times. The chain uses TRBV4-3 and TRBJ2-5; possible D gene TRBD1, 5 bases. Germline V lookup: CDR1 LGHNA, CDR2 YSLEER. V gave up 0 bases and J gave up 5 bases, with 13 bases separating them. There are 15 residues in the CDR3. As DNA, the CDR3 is TGCGCCAGCAGCCAAGATTGGCAGGGATGGGAGACCCAGTACTTC. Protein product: CASSQDWQGWETQYF.

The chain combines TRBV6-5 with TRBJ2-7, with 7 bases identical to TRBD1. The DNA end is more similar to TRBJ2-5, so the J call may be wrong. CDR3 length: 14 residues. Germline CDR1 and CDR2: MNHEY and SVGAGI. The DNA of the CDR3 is TGTGCCAGCAGGCCGGACAGGACGTTAGAGACCCAGTACTTC. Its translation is CASRPDRTLETQYF.

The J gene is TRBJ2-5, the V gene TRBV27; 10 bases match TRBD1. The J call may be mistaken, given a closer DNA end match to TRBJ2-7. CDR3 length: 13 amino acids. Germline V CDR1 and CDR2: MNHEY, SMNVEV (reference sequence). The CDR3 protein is CASRGQGQYEQYF. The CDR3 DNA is TGTGCCAGCAGGGGACAGGGGCAATACGAGCAGTACTTC.

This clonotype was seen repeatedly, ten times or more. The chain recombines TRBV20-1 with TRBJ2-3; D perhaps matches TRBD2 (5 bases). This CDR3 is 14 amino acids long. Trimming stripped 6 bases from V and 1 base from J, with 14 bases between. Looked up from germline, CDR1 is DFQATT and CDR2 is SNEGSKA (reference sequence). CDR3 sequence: CSAPGVSGTDTQYF. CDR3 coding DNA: TGCAGTGCCCCCGGGGTATCTGGCACAGATACGCAGTATTTT.

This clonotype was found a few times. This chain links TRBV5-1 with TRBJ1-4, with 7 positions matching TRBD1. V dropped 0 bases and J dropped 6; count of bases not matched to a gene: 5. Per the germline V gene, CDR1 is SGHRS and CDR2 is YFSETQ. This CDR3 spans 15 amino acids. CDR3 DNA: TGCGCCAGCAGCTTGGGAGACAGGGACGATGAAAAACTGTTTTTT. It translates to CASSLGDRDDEKLFF.

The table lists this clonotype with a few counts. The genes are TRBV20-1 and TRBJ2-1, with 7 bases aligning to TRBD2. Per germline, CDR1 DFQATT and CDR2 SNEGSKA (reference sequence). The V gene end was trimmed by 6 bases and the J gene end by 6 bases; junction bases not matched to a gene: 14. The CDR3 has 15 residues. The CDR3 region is CSAYFGGRALNEQFF. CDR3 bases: TGCAGTGCCTACTTCGGGGGGAGGGCCCTCAATGAGCAGTTCTTC.

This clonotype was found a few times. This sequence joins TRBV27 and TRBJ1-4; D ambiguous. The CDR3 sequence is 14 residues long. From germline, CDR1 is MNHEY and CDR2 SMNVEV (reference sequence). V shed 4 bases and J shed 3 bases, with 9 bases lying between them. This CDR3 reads CASSSSWANEKLFF. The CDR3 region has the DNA TGTGCCAGCAGTTCCTCTTGGGCTAATGAAAAACTGTTTTTT.

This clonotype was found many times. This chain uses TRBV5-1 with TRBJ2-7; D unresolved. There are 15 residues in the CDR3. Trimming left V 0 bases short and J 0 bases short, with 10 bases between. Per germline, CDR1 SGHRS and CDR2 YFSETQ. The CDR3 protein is CASSLAGRFSYEQYF. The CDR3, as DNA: TGCGCCAGCAGCTTGGCCGGTAGGTTCTCCTACGAGCAGTACTTC.

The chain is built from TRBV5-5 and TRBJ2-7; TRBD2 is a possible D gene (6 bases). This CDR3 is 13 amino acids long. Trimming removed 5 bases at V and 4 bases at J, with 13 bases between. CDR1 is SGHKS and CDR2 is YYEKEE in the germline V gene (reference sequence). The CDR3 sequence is CASRSSGTYEQYV. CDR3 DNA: TGTGCCAGCAGAAGCTCGGGGACTTACGAGCAGTACGTC.

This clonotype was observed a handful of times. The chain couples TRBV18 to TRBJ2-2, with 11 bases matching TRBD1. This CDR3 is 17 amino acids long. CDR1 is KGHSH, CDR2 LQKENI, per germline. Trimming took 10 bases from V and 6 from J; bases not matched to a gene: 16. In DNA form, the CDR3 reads TGTGCCACCCTCACCGTCCGGACAGGGGGCGCGTCCGGGGAGCTGTTTTTT. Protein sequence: CATLTVRTGGASGELFF.

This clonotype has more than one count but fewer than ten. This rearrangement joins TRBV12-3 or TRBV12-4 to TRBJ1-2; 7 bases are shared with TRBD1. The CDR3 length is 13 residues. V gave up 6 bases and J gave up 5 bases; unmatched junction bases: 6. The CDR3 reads CASRGEGAYGYTF. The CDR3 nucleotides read TGTGCCAGCAGAGGGGAGGGGGCATATGGCTACACCTTC.

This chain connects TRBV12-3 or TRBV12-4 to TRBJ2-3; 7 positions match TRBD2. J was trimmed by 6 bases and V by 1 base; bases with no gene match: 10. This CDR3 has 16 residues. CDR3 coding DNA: TGTGCCAGCAGTTTAGGTCCAGCGGGATTGGGGGATACGCAGTATTTT. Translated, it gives CASSLGPAGLGDTQYF.